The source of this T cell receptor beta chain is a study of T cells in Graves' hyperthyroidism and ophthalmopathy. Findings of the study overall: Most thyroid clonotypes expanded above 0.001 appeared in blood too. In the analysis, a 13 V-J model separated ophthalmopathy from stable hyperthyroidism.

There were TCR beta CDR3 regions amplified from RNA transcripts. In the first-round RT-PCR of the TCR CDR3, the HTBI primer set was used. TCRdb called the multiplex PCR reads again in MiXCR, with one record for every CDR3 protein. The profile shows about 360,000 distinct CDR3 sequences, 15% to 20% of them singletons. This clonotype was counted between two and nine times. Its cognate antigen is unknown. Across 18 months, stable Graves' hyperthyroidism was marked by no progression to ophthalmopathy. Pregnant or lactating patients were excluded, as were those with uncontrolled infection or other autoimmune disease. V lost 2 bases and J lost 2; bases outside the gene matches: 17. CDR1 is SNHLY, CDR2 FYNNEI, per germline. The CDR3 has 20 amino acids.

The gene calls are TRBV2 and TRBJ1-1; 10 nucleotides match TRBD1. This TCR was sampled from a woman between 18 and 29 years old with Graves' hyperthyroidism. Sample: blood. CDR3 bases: TGTGCCAGCAGTGAATTTCCGTTGTCGGGACAGGGGATGATCAACACTGAAGCTTTCTTT. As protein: CASSEFPLSGQGMINTEAFF.